The present entry profiles one T cell receptor (beta chain) with its context. Antigen unknown. This entry comes from a study of CD8+ T cells in alopecia areata. Study context: Those patients who were treated received oral tofacitinib, which was given at 5 to 10 mg twice daily for moderate-to-severe alopecia areata.

Germline trimming cut 5 bases from V and 4 bases from J; bases unmatched to any gene: 5. The CDR3 runs 15 residues. Germline assignment: CDR1 SGHVS and CDR2 FNYEAQ. Study-level results: Relative to normal scalp, lesional scalp, especially alopecia totalis/universalis, showed higher clonality.

RNA extraction and reverse transcription yielded cDNA as sequencing template. The table came from immunoSEQ multiplex PCR; TCRdb's copy has only in-frame clones and leaves some out. The data contain fewer than 150,000 clones, approximately 80% of them singletons. The treatment: oral pan-JAK inhibitor, 5-10 mg twice daily. A FACSAria was used to sort CD4+ and CD8+ T cells. These cells came from PBMCs. Material: CD8+ T cells sorted from blood, obtained at week 4, from a patient treated with tofacitinib. V and J are TRBV7-6 and TRBJ2-2; 9 bases align to TRBD2. The sequence came from a human donor with alopecia areata. The CDR3 DNA reads as TGTGCCAGCAGCCTTAGCGGGGGTCCCACCGGGGAGCTGTTTTTT. It translates to CASSLSGGPTGELFF. Full variable domain (rest looked up from reference TRBV7-6 and TRBJ2-2): GAGVSQSPRYKVTKRGQDVALRCDPISGHVSLYWYRQALGQGPEFLTYFNYEAQQDKSGLPNDRFSAERPEGSISTLTIQRTEQRDSAMYRCASSLSGGPTGELFFGEGSRLTVL.